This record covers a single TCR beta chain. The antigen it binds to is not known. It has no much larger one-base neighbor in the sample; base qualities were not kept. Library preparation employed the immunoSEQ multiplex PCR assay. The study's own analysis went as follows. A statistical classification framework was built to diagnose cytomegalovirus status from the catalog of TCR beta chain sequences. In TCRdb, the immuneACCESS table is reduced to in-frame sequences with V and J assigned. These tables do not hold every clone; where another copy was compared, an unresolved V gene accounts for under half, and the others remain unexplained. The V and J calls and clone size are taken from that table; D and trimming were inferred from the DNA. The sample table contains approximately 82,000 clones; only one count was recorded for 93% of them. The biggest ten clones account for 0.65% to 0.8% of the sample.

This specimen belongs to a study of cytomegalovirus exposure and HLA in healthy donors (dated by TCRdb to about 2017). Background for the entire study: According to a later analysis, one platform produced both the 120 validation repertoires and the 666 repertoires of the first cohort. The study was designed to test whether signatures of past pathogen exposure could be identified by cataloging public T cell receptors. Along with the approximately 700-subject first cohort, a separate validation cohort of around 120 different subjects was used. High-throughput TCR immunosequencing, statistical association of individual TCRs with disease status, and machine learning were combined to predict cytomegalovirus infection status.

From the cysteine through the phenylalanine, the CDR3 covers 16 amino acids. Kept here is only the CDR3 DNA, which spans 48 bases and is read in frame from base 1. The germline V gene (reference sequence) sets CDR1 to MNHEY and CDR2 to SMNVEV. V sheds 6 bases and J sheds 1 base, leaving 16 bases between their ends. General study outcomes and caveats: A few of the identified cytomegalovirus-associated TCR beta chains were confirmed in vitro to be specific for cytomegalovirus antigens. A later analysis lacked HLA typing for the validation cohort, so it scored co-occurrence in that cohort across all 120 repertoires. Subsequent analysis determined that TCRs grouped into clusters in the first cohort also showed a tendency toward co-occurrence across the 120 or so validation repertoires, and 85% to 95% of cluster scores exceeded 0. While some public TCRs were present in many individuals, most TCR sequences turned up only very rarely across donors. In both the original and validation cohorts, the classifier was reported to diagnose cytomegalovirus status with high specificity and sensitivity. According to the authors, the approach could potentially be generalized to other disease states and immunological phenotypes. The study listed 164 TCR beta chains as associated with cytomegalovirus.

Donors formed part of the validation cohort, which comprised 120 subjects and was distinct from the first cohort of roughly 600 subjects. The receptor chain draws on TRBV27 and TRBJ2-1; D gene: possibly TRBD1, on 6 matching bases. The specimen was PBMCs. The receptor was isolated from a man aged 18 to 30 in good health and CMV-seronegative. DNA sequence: TGTGCCAGCAGCCTTATTGGGGGCAAATCCTACAATGAGCAGTTCTTC. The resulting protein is CASSLIGGKSYNEQFF.